A selection of T cell receptor beta chains follows, all from one sample in a study of blood T cell repertoires in COVID-19. Libraries were prepared by immunoSEQ multiplex PCR; TCRdb keeps only in-frame clonotypes and omits some of them. Of tens of thousands of clones in the sample, roughly 86% were seen once. The sequenced sample was peripheral blood. These receptors were collected from a human donor in a cohort sampled during active COVID-19. Each CDR3 is given with its conserved first and last residue. The order of the fields is V gene, clone size, D gene, J gene, CDR3 DNA, CDR3 protein. A D gene is named only where the DNA matches it firmly. Expanded clones are given a class, and other clones once, few, many or no size at all.

TRBV5-1	.	.	TRBJ2-7	TGCGCCAGCAGCTTTGGGGACACATACGAGCAGTACTTC	CASSFGDTYEQYF
TRBV9	.	TRBD2	TRBJ2-4	TGTGCCAGCAGCCCCACTAGCGGGGGGCGAAAAAACATTCAGTACTTC	CASSPTSGGRKNIQYF
TRBV18	once	.	TRBJ2-1	TGTGCCAGCTCACCTCCTTCCGTCTGGCGGGCCACCTACAATGAGCAGTTCTTC	CASSPPSVWRATYNEQFF
TRBV6-6	.	.	TRBJ2-1	TGTGCCAGCCGGCTGGGGGCTTACAATGAGCAGTTCTTC	CASRLGAYNEQFF
TRBV30	.	TRBD1	TRBJ2-6	TGTGCCAGCCACCGGGACAGGGCTCACTCTGGGGCCAACGTCCTGACTTTC	CASHRDRAHSGANVLTF
TRBV6-5	.	TRBD2	TRBJ2-3	TGTGCCACTAAACGGGAGGGCACAGATACGCAGTATTTT	CATKREGTDTQYF
TRBV7-2	.	TRBD2	TRBJ2-1	TGTGCCAGCAGCCTGACTAGCGGGACGTACAATGAGCAGTTCTTC	CASSLTSGTYNEQFF
TRBV3-1/TRBV3-2	.	TRBD1	TRBJ1-3	TGTGCCAGCAGCCTGAGGGGGGGGACAGGGCAAAACTCTGGAAACACCATATATTTT	CASSLRGGTGQNSGNTIYF
TRBV30	once	TRBD1	TRBJ1-1	TGTGCCTGGAGCAAACAGGGGGACACTGAAGCTTTCTTT	CAWSKQGDTEAFF
TRBV30	.	.	TRBJ1-2	TGTGCCTGCGCGTTAGATAAGAACTATGGCTACACCTTC	CACALDKNYGYTF
TRBV4-3	.	TRBD1	TRBJ1-4	TGCGCCAGCAGCCAAGGCCCGGGACAGGGTTCTGAAAAACTGTTTTTT	CASSQGPGQGSEKLFF
TRBV5-1	few	.	TRBJ1-2	TGCGCCAGCAGCTTGGCGCAGGGGTCTCTTTGGGGCTACACCTTC	CASSLAQGSLWGYTF
TRBV7-2	.	.	TRBJ1-6	TGTGCCAGCAGCTTCACAGAGAATTCACCCCTCCACTTT	CASSFTENSPLHF
TRBV19	.	TRBD1	TRBJ2-7	TGTGCCAGTAGACAGTCTCCGGGACAGGGGTCCCACGAGCAGTACTTC	CASRQSPGQGSHEQYF
TRBV6-4	.	TRBD2	TRBJ2-5	TGTGCCAGCAGTGAGGTAGTGGGAGGGTACCAAGAGACCCAGTACTTC	CASSEVVGGYQETQYF
TRBV18	.	TRBD2	TRBJ2-2	TGTGCCAGCTCGCCCTTAACCGGGACTAGCGGGCGAAGGAACACCGGGGAGCTGTTTTTT	CASSPLTGTSGRRNTGELFF
TRBV5-1	once	.	TRBJ2-3	TGCGCCAGCAGCTTGCTAGACTCGAGCACAGATACGCAGTATTTT	CASSLLDSSTDTQYF
TRBV7-8	.	.	TRBJ1-6	TGTGCCAGCAGCTTAGAGCTAAACTTGAATTCACCCCTCCACTTT	CASSLELNLNSPLHF
TRBV2	.	TRBD2	TRBJ2-7	TGTGCCAGCAGTGGTTCTAGCGGGAGTAGTTACGAGCAGTACTTC	CASSGSSGSSYEQYF
TRBV19	.	TRBD2	TRBJ2-2	TGTGCCAGTAGTATCATAGCGGGGGGGCCTTTTATGAGTGTCGGGGAGCTGTTTTTT	CASSIIAGGPFMSVGELFF
TRBV6-5	.	.	TRBJ1-1	TGTGCAACCCAACGGGAAGGCACTGAAGCTTTCTTT	CATQREGTEAFF
TRBV7-2	.	.	TRBJ1-1	TGTGCCAGCAGCTCGCAAACAGCGAACACTGAAGCTTTCTTT	CASSSQTANTEAFF
TRBV6-6	.	TRBD2	TRBJ2-1	TGTGCCAGCAGTTACCCCCAGCGGGGATCCTACAATGAGCAGTTCTTC	CASSYPQRGSYNEQFF
TRBV12-3/TRBV12-4	.	.	TRBJ1-3	TGTGCCAGCAACCCAGGTGGAAACACCATATATTTT	CASNPGGNTIYF
TRBV19	.	.	TRBJ1-5	TGTGCCAGTAGTTTCCAGGTTACCCAGCCCCAGCATTTT	CASSFQVTQPQHF
TRBV6-2/TRBV6-3	.	TRBD1	TRBJ2-7	TGTGCCAGCAGTTACAGGCCCGGCAGGGGGTCCTACGAGCAGTACTTC	CASSYRPGRGSYEQYF
TRBV27	.	TRBD2	TRBJ2-1	TGTGCCAGCAGTTTATCAACTAGCGGAGATAACAATGAGCAGTTCTTC	CASSLSTSGDNNEQFF
TRBV19	.	.	TRBJ2-1	TGTGCCAGTTCTGAACAGGGTTTCTACAATGAGCAGTTCTTC	CASSEQGFYNEQFF
TRBV28	.	.	TRBJ2-3	TGTGCCAGCAGTTCCCCCCCGGGGGATACGCAGTATTTT	CASSSPPGDTQYF
TRBV29-1	.	TRBD2	TRBJ2-1	TGCAGCGTTGAACTAGCGGGGGGCCCTTTCCTCTACAATGAGCAGTTCTTC	CSVELAGGPFLYNEQFF
TRBV10-3	.	TRBD2	TRBJ2-3	TGTGCCATCAGTGATCTGACTAGCGGGGGTGAGGATACGCAGTATTTT	CAISDLTSGGEDTQYF
TRBV6-5	.	TRBD1	TRBJ1-1	TGTGCCGGGGGGACAGGGAACACTGAAGCTTTCTTT	CAGGTGNTEAFF
TRBV4-3	.	.	TRBJ1-5	TGCGCCAGCAGCCAAGATTCACAGGGAAATCAGCCCCAGCATTTT	CASSQDSQGNQPQHF
TRBV24-1	once	.	TRBJ2-7	TGTGCCACCAGTGATGGCGGAGACTACGAGCAGTACTTC	CATSDGGDYEQYF
TRBV7-9	.	TRBD1	TRBJ2-2	TGTGCCAGCAGCTTAGTAGGGACAGGGGGCGCGAACACCGGGGAGCTGTTTTTT	CASSLVGTGGANTGELFF
TRBV10-2	few	.	TRBJ2-7	TGCGCCAGCAGTGAGTCGGGGGGCTACGAGCAGTACTTC	CASSESGGYEQYF
TRBV25-1	.	.	TRBJ1-1	TGTGCCGGCAGCGCAGGTGCTAGGGGGTTTACTGAAGCTTTCTTT	CAGSAGARGFTEAFF
TRBV29-1	.	.	TRBJ2-5	TGCAGCGTTGACCCAGGGCAGGAGACCCAGTACTTC	CSVDPGQETQYF
TRBV3-1/TRBV3-2	.	.	TRBJ2-1	TGTGCCAGCAGCCATTCCCGGAGGGCGGGGCGGGATTACAATGAGCAGTTCTTC	CASSHSRRAGRDYNEQFF
TRBV19	.	.	TRBJ1-2	TGTGCCAGTACTCTGGGGGCAGGGTCGAACTATGGCTACACCTTC	CASTLGAGSNYGYTF
TRBV19	few	TRBD2	TRBJ2-1	TGTGCCAGTAGTCTCATAGCGGGGGGGATGAATGAGCAGTTCTTC	CASSLIAGGMNEQFF
TRBV2	.	.	TRBJ1-3	TGTGCCAGCAGTCCTTATGTCACAACTGGAAACACCATATATTTT	CASSPYVTTGNTIYF
TRBV6-4	.	TRBD2	TRBJ2-1	TGTGCCAGCAGTAAGCGGGAGTCAAGTTACAATGAGCAGTTCTTC	CASSKRESSYNEQFF
TRBV29-1	.	TRBD2	TRBJ2-5	TGCAGCGTTCGGGTTAGCGGGAGTGAGACCCAGTACTTC	CSVRVSGSETQYF
TRBV7-3	.	.	TRBJ2-2	TGTGCCAGCAGCTTAAGTTCCAGGGGAACCGGGGAGCTGTTTTTT	CASSLSSRGTGELFF
TRBV6-1	.	.	TRBJ2-3	TGTGCCAGCAGTGAGGTTAGCCCAGATACGCAGTATTTT	CASSEVSPDTQYF
TRBV19	.	.	TRBJ1-1	TGTGCCAGTAGTTTATCAGAGAACACTGAAGCTTTCTTT	CASSLSENTEAFF
TRBV27	.	.	TRBJ1-2	TGTGCCAGCAGTTTATCGCGGGGGAACTATGGCTACACCTTC	CASSLSRGNYGYTF
TRBV7-9	.	TRBD2	TRBJ2-6	TGTGCCAGCAGCTCGGGAGGGGTAACGGGGGCCAACGTCCTGACTTTC	CASSSGGVTGANVLTF
TRBV7-2	once	.	TRBJ2-3	TGTGCCAGCAGCCCCCGGCTAGCTGCAGATACGCAGTATTTT	CASSPRLAADTQYF